The 17 T cell receptor beta chains below all came from one sample that was sequenced in a study of T cells after somatic rescue of genetic block. Assay used: immunoSEQ multiplex PCR; TCRdb lists only in-frame clones, some missing. The sample yields 110,000 or so clones, 75% to 95% seen once. Sequencing input: peripheral blood mononuclear cells (PBMCs). The receptor source for this set is a woman under 30.

This clone occurred once. The chain couples TRBV7-6 to TRBJ2-3; D uncertain. CDR1 SGHVS and CDR2 FNYEAQ come from the germline V gene. This CDR3 has 12 amino acids. V dropped 4 bases and J dropped 2 bases, with 4 bases sitting between them. CDR3 residues: CASSSLTDTQYF. The DNA for the CDR3 is TGTGCCAGCAGCTCCCTCACAGATACGCAGTATTTT.

The V and J genes are TRBV11-2 and TRBJ2-5; 9 nucleotides line up with TRBD2. The CDR3 totals 14 residues. The germline CDR1 and CDR2 sequences are SGHAT and FQNNGV. V dropped 6 bases and J dropped 2; count of bases not matched to a gene: 4. CDR3 loop: CASSRAGGQETQYF. Here the CDR3 DNA reads TGTGCCAGCAGTCGAGCGGGGGGTCAAGAGACCCAGTACTTC.

The rearrangement links TRBV25-1 to TRBJ2-7; D call uncertain. Deletions cut 4 bases from V and 3 bases from J, with 10 bases between. Germline V lookup: CDR1 MGHDK, CDR2 SYGVNS. CDR3 length equals 13 residues. CDR3 sequence: CASSAGSLYEQYF. CDR3 DNA sequence: TGTGCCAGCAGTGCAGGCAGCCTCTACGAGCAGTACTTC.

With regard to this clone: The sample carries other DNA sequences with the same CDR3. The genes are TRBV30 and TRBJ2-3, with D uncertain. This CDR3 spans 11 amino acids. In germline, CDR1 is GTSNPN, CDR2 SVGIG (reference sequence). The germline V and J ends were trimmed by 2 bases and 0 bases, with 0 bases remaining between them. The CDR3 sequence is CAWSSTDTQYF. For the CDR3, the DNA is TGTGCCTGGAGTAGCACAGATACGCAGTATTTT.

The gene calls are TRBV7-9 and TRBJ1-4; D gene uncertain. Germline lookup yields CDR1 SEHNR and CDR2 FQNEAQ (reference sequence). The CDR3 contains 14 residues. Trimming took 1 base from V and 0 from J, leaving 3 bases between them. CDR3 DNA: TGTGCCAGCAGCTTAGATGCAACTAATGAAAAACTGTTTTTT. Encoded protein: CASSLDATNEKLFF.

The V gene is TRBV9, the J gene TRBJ2-1; 8 bases map to TRBD2. The CDR3 spans 15 residues. Germline V gene lookup returns CDR1 SGDLS and CDR2 YYNGEE. The junction had 8 bases not matched to a gene; V was cut back by 2 bases and J by 7 bases. The DNA of the CDR3 is TGTGCCAGCAGCGTCTCCGGGGGGGCCCCAAATGAGCAGTTCTTC. It yields the protein CASSVSGGAPNEQFF. Together with reference TRBV9 and TRBJ2-1, the CDR3 gives the full variable domain: DSGVTQTPKHLITATGQRVTLRCSPRSGDLSVYWYQQSLDQGLQFLIQYYNGEERAKGNILERFSAQQFPDLHSELNLSSLELGDSALYFCASSVSGGAPNEQFFGPGTRLTVL.

This rearrangement joins TRBV6-6 to TRBJ1-2; D possibly corresponds to TRBD1 (6 bases). Trimming stripped 2 bases from V and 8 bases from J, with 12 bases between. CDR3 length: 13 residues. CDR1 and CDR2 from the germline V gene are MNHNY and SVGAGI (reference sequence). The CDR3 sequence is CASSYGQGPGYTF. The CDR3 DNA sequence: TGTGCCAGCAGTTACGGGCAGGGGCCCGGCTACACCTTC.

V and J are TRBV4-3 and TRBJ1-1, with D unclear. This CDR3 contains 14 residues. CDR1 is LGHNA and CDR2 is YSLEER in the germline V gene. Trimming removed 0 bases from V and 8 bases from J, with 13 bases in between. The CDR3 DNA is TGCGCCAGCAGCCAAGAACTAGAAAGGAGCGAAGCTTTCTTT. Protein product: CASSQELERSEAFF.

The CDR3 protein is CASSLEERETQYF. The CDR3 DNA sequence: TGTGCCAGCAGCTTAGAAGAACGAGAGACCCAGTACTTC. V usage is TRBV7-9 and J usage is TRBJ2-5, with D unresolved. The CDR3 is made up of 13 amino acids. CDR1 and CDR2 from the germline V gene are SEHNR and FQNEAQ (reference sequence). The V gene lost 1 base and the J gene lost 4 bases, with 7 bases spanning the gap.

This clone was found once. The chain has TRBV5-5 and TRBJ2-3; D may be TRBD1 or TRBD2 (5 bases each). The CDR3 sequence is 15 residues long. Germline CDR1 is SGHKS and CDR2 is YYEKEE (reference sequence). The V and J ends lost 4 bases and 2 bases respectively, with 14 bases between them. The CDR3 reads CASSPRGLSTDTQYF. The CDR3 nucleotides are TGTGCCAGCAGCCCCCGGGGCCTCTCCACAGATACGCAGTATTTT.

The rearrangement uses TRBV6-6 and TRBJ2-7; no firm D call. Trimming took 2 bases from V and 3 from J, leaving 8 bases between them. Per germline, CDR1 MNHNY and CDR2 SVGAGI (reference sequence). The CDR3 is 13 residues long. CDR3 coding DNA: TGTGCCAGCAGTTACCCTCCGGGCTACGAGCAGTACTTC. Translated, it gives CASSYPPGYEQYF.

This clone was observed a few times. CDR3 bases: TGTGCCAGCAGTCCTCCGGGACAGGGTGTCGATGAGCAGTTCTTC. Translating gives CASSPPGQGVDEQFF. The chain has TRBV6-4 and TRBJ2-1, with 9 bases aligning to TRBD1. V shed 5 bases and J 8 bases; nucleotides not matched to a gene: 10. Germline-derived CDR1 and CDR2 are MRHNA and SNTAGT. The CDR3 runs 15 residues.

This clone was counted between two and nine times. The J gene is TRBJ1-6, the V gene TRBV5-1; D gene ambiguous. The CDR3 has 14 residues. Looked up from germline, CDR1 is SGHRS and CDR2 is YFSETQ. V shed 5 bases and J shed 14 bases, with 20 bases lying between them. The CDR3 here is CASSFSLSSMSLHF. The CDR3 nucleotides read TGCGCCAGCAGTTTCTCTTTGTCATCAATGTCCCTCCACTTT. The full variable domain, its missing parts supplied by reference TRBV5-1 and TRBJ1-6, is KAGVTQTPRYLIKTRGQQVTLSCSPISGHRSVSWYQQTPGQGLQFLFEYFSETQRNKGNFPGRFSGRQFSNSRSEMNVSTLELGDSALYLCASSFSLSSMSLHFGNGTRLTVT.

The chain couples TRBV14 to TRBJ2-1; D is perhaps TRBD2 (5 bases). CDR3 length: 15 residues. V shed 0 bases and J shed 9 bases, with 15 bases lying between them. Germline values: CDR1 SGHDN, CDR2 FVKESK. CDR3 bases: TGTGCCAGCAGCCAAGATGGGGTAGCACGGGGTGAGCAGTTCTTC. It encodes CASSQDGVARGEQFF.

The chain links TRBV18 to TRBJ1-6; TRBD1 matches 9 bases. V shed 2 bases and J 8 bases; nucleotides not matched to a gene: 4. CDR1 is KGHSH, CDR2 LQKENI, per germline. The CDR3 runs to 15 residues. CDR3 nucleotide sequence: TGTGCCAGCTCACCAGGACAGGGGCGGGATTCACCCCTCCACTTT. Its translation: CASSPGQGRDSPLHF.

The rearrangement joins TRBV6-6 to TRBJ2-7; tentatively, D is TRBD2 (7 bases). Germline V gives CDR1 MNHNY, CDR2 SVGAGI (reference sequence). The V end lost 5 bases, the J end lost 3 bases, and 14 bases lay between the germline ends. This CDR3 region has 14 residues. The CDR3 sequence is CASSRNRDYYEQYF. The CDR3 DNA follows: TGTGCCAGCAGTCGAAACAGGGACTACTACGAGCAGTACTTC.

The sample holds a few counts of this clone. J is TRBJ2-2 and V is TRBV7-3; 7 nucleotides line up with TRBD2. Unmatched junction bases numbered 1, after V lost 3 bases and J lost 0 bases. CDR1 is SGHTA and CDR2 is FQGTGA in the germline V gene. The CDR3 is 15 amino acids. CDR3 amino acids: CASSLTSSNTGELFF. CDR3 DNA sequence: TGTGCCAGCAGCTTGACTAGCTCGAACACCGGGGAGCTGTTTTTT.